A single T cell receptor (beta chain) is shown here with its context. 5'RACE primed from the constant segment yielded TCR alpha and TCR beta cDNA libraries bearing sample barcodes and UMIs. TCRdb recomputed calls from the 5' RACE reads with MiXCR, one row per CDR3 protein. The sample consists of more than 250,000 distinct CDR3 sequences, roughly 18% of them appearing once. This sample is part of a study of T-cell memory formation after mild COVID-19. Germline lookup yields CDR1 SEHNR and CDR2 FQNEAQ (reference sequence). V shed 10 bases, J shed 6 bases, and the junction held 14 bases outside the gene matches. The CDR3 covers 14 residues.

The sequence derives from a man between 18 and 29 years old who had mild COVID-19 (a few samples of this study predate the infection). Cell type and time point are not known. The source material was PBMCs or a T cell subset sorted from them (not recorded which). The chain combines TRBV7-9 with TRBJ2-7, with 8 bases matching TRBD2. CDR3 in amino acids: CANSAPAGVGEQYF. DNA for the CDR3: TGTGCCAACTCGGCCCCAGCGGGGGTCGGCGAGCAGTACTTC.